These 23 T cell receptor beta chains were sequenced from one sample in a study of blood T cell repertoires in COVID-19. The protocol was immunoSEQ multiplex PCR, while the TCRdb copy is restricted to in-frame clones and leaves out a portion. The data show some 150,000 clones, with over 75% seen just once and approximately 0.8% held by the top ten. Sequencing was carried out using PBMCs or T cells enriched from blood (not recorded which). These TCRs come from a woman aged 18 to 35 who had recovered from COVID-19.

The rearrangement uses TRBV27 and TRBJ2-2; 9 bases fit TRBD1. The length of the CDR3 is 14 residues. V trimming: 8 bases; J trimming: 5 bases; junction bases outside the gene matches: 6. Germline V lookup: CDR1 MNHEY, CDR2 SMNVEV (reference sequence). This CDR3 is CASGTGMVTGELFF. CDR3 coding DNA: TGTGCCAGCGGGACAGGGATGGTAACCGGGGAGCTGTTTTTT.

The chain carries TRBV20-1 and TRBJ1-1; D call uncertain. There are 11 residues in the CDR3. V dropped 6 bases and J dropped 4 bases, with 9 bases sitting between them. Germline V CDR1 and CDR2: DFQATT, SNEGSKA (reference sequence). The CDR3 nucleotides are TGCAGTGCCCCACCCGGCACTGAAGCTTTCTTT. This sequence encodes CSAPPGTEAFF.

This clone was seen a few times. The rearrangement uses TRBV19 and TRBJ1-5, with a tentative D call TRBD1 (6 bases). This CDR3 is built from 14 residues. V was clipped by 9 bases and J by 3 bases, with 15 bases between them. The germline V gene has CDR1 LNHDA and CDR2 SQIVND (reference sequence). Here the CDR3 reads CASQGQGYNQPQHF. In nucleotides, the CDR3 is TGTGCCAGCCAGGGGCAGGGCTACAATCAGCCCCAGCATTTT.

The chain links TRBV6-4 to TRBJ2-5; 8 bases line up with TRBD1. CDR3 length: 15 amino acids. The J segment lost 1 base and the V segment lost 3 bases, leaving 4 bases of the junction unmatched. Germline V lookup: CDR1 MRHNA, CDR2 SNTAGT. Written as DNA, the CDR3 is TGTGCCAGCAGTGAATCAGGACAGGGCCAAGAGACCCAGTACTTC. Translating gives CASSESGQGQETQYF.

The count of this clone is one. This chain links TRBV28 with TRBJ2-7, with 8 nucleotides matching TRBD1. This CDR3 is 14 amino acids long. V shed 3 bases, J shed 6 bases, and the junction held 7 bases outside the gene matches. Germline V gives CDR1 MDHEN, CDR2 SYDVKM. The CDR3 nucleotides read TGTGCCAGCAGTTTCGTCAGGGGGCGATCCGAGCAGTACTTC. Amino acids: CASSFVRGRSEQYF.

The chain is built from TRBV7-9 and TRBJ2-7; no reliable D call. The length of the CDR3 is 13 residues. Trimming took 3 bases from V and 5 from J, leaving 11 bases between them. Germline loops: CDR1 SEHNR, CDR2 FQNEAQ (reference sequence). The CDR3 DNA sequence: TGTGCCAGCAGCTTTGACATAGGTGACGAGCAGTACTTC. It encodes CASSFDIGDEQYF.

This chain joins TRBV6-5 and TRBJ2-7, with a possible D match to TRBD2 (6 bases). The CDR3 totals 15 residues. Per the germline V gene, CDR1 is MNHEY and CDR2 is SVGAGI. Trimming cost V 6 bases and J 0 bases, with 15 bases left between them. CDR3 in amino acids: CASRPGGPYSYEQYF. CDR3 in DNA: TGTGCCAGCAGGCCCGGAGGGCCCTACTCCTACGAGCAGTACTTC.

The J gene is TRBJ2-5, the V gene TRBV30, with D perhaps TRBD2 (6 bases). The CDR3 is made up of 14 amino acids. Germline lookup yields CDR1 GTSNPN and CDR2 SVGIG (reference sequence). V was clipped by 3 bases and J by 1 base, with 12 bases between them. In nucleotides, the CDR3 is TGTGCCTGGAGAGGCTATAGCGGCCAAGAGACCCAGTACTTC. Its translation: CAWRGYSGQETQYF.

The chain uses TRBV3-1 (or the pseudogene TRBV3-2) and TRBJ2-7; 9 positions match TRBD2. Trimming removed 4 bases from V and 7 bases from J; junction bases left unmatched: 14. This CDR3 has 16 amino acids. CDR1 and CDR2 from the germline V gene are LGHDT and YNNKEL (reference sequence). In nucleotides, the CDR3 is TGTGCCAGCAGCCCGGCTCGGGGCGGGAGGGCCGGAGAGCAGTACTTC. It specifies CASSPARGGRAGEQYF.

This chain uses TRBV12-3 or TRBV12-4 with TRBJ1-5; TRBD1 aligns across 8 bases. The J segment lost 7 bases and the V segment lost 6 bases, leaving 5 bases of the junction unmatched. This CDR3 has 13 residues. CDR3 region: CASRATGAQPQHF. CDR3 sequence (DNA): TGTGCCAGCAGAGCGACAGGGGCACAGCCCCAGCATTTT.

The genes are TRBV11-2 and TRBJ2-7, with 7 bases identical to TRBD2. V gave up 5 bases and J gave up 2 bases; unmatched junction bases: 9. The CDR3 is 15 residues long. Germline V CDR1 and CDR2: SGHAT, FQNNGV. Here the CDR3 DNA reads TGTGCCAGCAGCACGGGACTATTGCCTCCCTACGAGCAGTACTTC. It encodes CASSTGLLPPYEQYF.

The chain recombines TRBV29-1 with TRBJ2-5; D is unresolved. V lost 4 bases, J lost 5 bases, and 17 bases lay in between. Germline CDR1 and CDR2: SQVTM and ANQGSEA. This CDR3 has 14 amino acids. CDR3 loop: CSVALAGIPETQYF. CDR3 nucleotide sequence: TGCAGCGTTGCTTTGGCAGGTATTCCGGAGACCCAGTACTTC.

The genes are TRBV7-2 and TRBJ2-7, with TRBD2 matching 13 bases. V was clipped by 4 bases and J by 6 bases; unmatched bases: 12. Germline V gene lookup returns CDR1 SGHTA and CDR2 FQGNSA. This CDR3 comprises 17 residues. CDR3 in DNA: TGTGCCAGCAGCTCGCGGACTAGCGGGAGTGGAGTTGGCGAGCAGTACTTC. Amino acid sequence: CASSSRTSGSGVGEQYF.

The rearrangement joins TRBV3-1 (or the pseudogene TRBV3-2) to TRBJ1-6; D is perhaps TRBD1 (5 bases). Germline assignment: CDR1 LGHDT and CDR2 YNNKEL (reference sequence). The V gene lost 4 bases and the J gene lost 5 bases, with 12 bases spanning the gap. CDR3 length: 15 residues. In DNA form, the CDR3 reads TGTGCCAGCAGCCCCTCGGGGGGTAATAATTCACCCCTCCACTTT. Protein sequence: CASSPSGGNNSPLHF.

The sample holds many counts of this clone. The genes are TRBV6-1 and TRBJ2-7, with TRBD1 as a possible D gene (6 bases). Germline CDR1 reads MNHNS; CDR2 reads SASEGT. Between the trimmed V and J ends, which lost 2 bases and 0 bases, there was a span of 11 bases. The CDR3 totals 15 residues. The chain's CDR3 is CASSEQTGNSYEQYF. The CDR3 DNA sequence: TGTGCCAGCAGTGAACAAACAGGGAACTCCTACGAGCAGTACTTC.

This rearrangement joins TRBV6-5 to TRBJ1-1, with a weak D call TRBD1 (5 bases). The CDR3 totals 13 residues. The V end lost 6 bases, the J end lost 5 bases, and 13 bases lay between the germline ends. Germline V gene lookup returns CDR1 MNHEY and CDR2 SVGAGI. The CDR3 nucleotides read TGTGCCAGCAGGGTCGGGGGGAGAACTGAAGCTTTCTTT. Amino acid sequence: CASRVGGRTEAFF.

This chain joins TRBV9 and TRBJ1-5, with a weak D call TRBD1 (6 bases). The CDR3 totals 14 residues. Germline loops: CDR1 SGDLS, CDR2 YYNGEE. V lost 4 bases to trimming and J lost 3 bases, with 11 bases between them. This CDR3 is CASSPGQPNQPQHF. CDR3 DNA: TGTGCCAGCAGCCCGGGACAACCCAATCAGCCCCAGCATTTT.

This CDR3 is CASSGAWDSHGYTF. DNA for the CDR3: TGTGCCAGCAGTGGAGCCTGGGACAGCCATGGCTACACCTTC. This chain joins TRBV25-1 and TRBJ1-2; TRBD1 agrees at 7 bases. V trimming: 4 bases; J trimming: 6 bases; junction bases outside the gene matches: 8. Germline CDR1 is MGHDK and CDR2 is SYGVNS. The CDR3 consists of 14 residues.

The CDR3, as DNA: TGTGCCAGCAGCTACGGACAGGGGAGAGGTGGCTACACCTTC. It translates to CASSYGQGRGGYTF. The chain employs TRBV6-6 and TRBJ1-2, with 9 nucleotides matching TRBD1. The CDR3 is 14 residues long. The V and J ends lost 6 bases and 7 bases, in that order; junction bases with no gene match: 9. The germline V gene has CDR1 MNHNY and CDR2 SVGAGI (reference sequence).

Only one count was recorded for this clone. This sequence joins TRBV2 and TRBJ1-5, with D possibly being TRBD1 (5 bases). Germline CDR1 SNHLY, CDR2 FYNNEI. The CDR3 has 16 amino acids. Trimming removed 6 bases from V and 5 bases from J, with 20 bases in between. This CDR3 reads CASRERTGDSDQPQHF. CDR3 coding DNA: TGTGCCAGCAGAGAAAGGACGGGCGACAGCGATCAGCCCCAGCATTTT.

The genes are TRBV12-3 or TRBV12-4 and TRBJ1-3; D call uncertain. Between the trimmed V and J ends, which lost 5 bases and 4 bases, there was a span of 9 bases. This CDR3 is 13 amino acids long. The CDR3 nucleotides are TGTGCCAGCAGTAGAGGGTGGGGAAACACCATATATTTT. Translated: CASSRGWGNTIYF.

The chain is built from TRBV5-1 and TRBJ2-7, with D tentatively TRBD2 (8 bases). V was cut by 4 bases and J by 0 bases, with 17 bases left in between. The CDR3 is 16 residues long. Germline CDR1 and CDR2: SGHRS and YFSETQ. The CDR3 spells CASSPGGTARSYEQYF. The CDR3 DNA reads TGCGCCAGCAGCCCGGGGGGGACAGCCCGCTCCTACGAGCAGTACTTC. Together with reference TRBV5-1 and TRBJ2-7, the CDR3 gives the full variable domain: KAGVTQTPRYLIKTRGQQVTLSCSPISGHRSVSWYQQTPGQGLQFLFEYFSETQRNKGNFPGRFSGRQFSNSRSEMNVSTLELGDSALYLCASSPGGTARSYEQYFGPGTRLTVT.

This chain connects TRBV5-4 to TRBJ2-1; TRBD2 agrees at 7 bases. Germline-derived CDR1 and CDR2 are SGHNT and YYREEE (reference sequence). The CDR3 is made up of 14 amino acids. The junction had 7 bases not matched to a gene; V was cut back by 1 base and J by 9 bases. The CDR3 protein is CASSLREGRGEQFF. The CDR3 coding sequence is TGTGCCAGCAGCTTGAGGGAGGGCCGTGGTGAGCAGTTCTTC.